Given below is one T cell receptor (beta chain) in context. This CDR3 spans 16 amino acids. CDR1 is SGHAT, CDR2 FQDESV, per germline (reference sequence). V dropped 6 bases and J dropped 2 bases, with 16 bases sitting between them. These data belong to a study of T cells in Graves' hyperthyroidism and ophthalmopathy. TCR beta CDR3 region amplification was performed from RNA transcripts. An initial round of RT-PCR targeting the TCR CDR3 relied on the HTBI primer set. TCRdb called the multiplex PCR reads again in MiXCR, with one record for every CDR3 protein. The sample contains about 610,000 distinct CDR3 sequences, approximately 14% of which appear only once.

The chain couples TRBV11-1 to TRBJ2-2; D might be TRBD1 (5 bases). The TCR was taken from a woman in her 40s with Graves' ophthalmopathy. Input material: blood. The CDR3 DNA follows: TGTGCCAGCAGGGATGGCGTGACAGACAACACCGGGGAGCTGTTTTTT. Encoded protein: CASRDGVTDNTGELFF.